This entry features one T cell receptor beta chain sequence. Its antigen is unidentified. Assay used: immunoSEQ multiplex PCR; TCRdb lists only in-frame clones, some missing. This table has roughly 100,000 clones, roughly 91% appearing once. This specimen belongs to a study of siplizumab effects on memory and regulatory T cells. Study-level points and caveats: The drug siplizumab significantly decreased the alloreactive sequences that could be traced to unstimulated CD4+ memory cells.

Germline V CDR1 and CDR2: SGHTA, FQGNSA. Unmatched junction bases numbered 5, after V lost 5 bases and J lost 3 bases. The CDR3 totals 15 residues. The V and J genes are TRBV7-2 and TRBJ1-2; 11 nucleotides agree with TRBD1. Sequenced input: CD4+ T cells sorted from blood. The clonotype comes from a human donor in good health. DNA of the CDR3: TGTGCCAGCAGCCCGGGACAGGGGGTCTACTATGGCTACACCTTC. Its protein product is CASSPGQGVYYGYTF.